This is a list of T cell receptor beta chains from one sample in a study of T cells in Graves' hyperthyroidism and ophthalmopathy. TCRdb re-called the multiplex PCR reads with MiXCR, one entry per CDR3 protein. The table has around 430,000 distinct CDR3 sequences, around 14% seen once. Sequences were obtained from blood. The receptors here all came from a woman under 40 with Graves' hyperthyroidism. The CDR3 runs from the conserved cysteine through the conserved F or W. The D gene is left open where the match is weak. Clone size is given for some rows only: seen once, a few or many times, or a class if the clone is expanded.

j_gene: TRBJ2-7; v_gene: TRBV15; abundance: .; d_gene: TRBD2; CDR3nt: TGTGCCACCAGCAGAGATTTCATAGCGGGAGGGGTCGAGCAGTACTTC; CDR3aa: CATSRDFIAGGVEQYF
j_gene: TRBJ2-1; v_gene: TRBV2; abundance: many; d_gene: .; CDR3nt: TGTGCCAGCAAGAGCGGAGTGGCCTACAATGAGCAGTTCTTC; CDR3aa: CASKSGVAYNEQFF
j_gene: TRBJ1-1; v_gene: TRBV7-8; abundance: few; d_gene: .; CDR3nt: TGTGCCAGCAGCTTAGATTCCCCCAGGGTGAGCACTGAAGCTTTCTTT; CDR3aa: CASSLDSPRVSTEAFF
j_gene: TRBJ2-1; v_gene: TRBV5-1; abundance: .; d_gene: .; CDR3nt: TGCGCCAGCAGTCGGACGGATGGTAATGAGCAGTTCTTC; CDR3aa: CASSRTDGNEQFF
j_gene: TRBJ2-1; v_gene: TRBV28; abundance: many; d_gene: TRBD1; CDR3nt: TGTGCCAGCAGTCGCGGACAGGGATATGAGCAGTTCTTC; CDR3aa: CASSRGQGYEQFF
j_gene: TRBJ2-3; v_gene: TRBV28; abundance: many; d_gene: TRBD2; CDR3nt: TGTGCCAGCAGTTTTGGGGCGGGAGGGCTTACAGATACGCAGTATTTT; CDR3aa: CASSFGAGGLTDTQYF
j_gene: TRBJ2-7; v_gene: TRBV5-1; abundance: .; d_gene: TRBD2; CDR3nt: TGCGCCAGCAGCTTCCTTTCGGGTAGCGGGAACGAGCAGTACTTC; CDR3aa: CASSFLSGSGNEQYF
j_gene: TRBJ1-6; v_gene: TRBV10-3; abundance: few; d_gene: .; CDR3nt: TGTGCCATCGGCGACCTCTATAATTCACCCCTCCACTTT; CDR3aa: CAIGDLYNSPLHF
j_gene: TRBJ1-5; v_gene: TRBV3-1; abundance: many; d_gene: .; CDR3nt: TGTGCCAGCAGCCAAGAACCTAGGAATCAGCCCCAGCATTTT; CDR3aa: CASSQEPRNQPQHF
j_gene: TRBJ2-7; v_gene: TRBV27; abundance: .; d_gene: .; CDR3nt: TGTGCCAGCAGTCAGGCAGGGTTTAGGTACGAGCAGTACTTC; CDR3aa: CASSQAGFRYEQYF
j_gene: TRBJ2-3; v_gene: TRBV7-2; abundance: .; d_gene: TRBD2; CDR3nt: TGTGCCAGCAGCTTACCGACTAGCGGGAGTTCAGATACGCAGTATTTT; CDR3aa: CASSLPTSGSSDTQYF
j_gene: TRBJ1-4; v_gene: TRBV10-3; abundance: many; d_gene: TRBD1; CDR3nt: TGTGCCATCAGTCTCTCCCAGGACAGGGGGGAAAAACTGTTTTTT; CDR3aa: CAISLSQDRGEKLFF
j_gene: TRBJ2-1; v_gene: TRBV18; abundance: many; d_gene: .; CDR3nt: TGTGCCAGCTCACCACTGGGACGCTACAATGAGCAGTTCTTC; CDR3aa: CASSPLGRYNEQFF
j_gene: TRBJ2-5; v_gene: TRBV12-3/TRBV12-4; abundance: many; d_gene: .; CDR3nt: TGTGCCAGCAGTTCCCCCGGGACAAGGTATCAAGAGACCCAGTACTTC; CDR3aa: CASSSPGTRYQETQYF
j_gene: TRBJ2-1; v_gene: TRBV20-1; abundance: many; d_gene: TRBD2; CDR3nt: TGCAGTGCTAGGGGGTGGACTAGCGGGTTTGAGCAGTTCTTC; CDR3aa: CSARGWTSGFEQFF
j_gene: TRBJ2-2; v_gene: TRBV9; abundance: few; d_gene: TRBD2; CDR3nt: TGTGCCAGCAGCGTAGTGGGCGGGAGCGATATCACCGGGGAGCTGTTTTTT; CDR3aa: CASSVVGGSDITGELFF
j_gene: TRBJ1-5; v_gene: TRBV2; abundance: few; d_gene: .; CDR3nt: TGTGCCAGCAGCGGGACTTATAGCAATCAGCCCCAGCATTTT; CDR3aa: CASSGTYSNQPQHF
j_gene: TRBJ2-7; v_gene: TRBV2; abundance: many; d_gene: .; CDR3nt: TGTGCCAGCACCTGGAGAGCCGTAAGTTACGAGCAGTACTTC; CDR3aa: CASTWRAVSYEQYF
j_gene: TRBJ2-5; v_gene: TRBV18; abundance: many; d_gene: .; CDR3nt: TGTGCCAGCTCACGTGGACAGAAGCAAGAGACCCAGTACTTC; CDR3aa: CASSRGQKQETQYF
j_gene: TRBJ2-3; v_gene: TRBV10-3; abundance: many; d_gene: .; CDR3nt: TGTGCCAATGGGGCAGGAGGTGATGGCGGTACGCAGTATTTT; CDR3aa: CANGAGGDGGTQYF
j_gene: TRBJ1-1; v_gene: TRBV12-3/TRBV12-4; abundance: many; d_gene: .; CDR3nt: TGTGCCAGCAGTTTGGAGGGTCTTGAAGCTTTCTTT; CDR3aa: CASSLEGLEAFF
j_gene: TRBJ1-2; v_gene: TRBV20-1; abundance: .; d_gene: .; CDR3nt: TGCAGTGCTAGAGCTCCAGGTCCCTCTGGCTACACCTTC; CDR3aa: CSARAPGPSGYTF
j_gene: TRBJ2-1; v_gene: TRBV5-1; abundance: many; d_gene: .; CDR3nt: TGTGCCAGCAGTTTAGGGGGAGGCTCCTACAATGAGCAGTTCTTC; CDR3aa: CASSLGGGSYNEQFF
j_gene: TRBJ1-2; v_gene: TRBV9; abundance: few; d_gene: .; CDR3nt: TGTGCCAGCAGCGTCCGACAACTGGGGTCTGGCTACACCTTC; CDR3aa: CASSVRQLGSGYTF
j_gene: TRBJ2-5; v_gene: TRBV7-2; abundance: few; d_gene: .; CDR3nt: TGTGCCAGCAGCTTAGGAGGGGCAGTAGGGGAGACCCAGTACTTC; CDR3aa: CASSLGGAVGETQYF
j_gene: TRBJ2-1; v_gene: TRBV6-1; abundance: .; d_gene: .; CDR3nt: TGTGCCAGCAGTGATCTGTACTACAATGAGCAGTTCTTC; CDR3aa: CASSDLYYNEQFF
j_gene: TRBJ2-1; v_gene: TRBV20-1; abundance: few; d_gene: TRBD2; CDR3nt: TGCAGTGCCGATACGGGTCGAGCGGGGAATGAGCAGTTCTTC; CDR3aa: CSADTGRAGNEQFF
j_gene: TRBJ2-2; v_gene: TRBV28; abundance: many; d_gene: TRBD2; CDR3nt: TGTGCCAGCAGTGGGGCACGAGCGGGAGGATGGACCGGGGAGCTGTTTTTT; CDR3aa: CASSGARAGGWTGELFF
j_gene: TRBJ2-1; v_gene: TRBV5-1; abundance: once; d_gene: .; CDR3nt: TGCGCCAGCCGGGCGGGACTTTCCTACAATGAGCAGTTCTTC; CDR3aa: CASRAGLSYNEQFF
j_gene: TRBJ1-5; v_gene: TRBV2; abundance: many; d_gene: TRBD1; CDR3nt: TGTGCCAGCGGACAGGGAGGGTTTAGCAATCAGCCCCAGCATTTT; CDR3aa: CASGQGGFSNQPQHF
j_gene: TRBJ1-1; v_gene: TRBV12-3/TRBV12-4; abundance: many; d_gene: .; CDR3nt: TGTGCCAGCAGTCTGTTTCAGGGGAACACTGAAGCTTTCTTT; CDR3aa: CASSLFQGNTEAFF
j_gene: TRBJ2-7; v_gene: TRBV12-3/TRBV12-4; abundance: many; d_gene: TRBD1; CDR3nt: TGTGCCAGCAGCTTCGGGACAGGGTCCTACGAGCAGTACTTC; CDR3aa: CASSFGTGSYEQYF
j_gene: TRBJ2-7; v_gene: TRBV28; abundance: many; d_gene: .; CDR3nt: TGTGCCAGCAGTTTAGTACGGGCAGGGTCCTACGAGCAGTACTTC; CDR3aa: CASSLVRAGSYEQYF
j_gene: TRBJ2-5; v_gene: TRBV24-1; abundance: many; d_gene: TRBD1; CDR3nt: TGTGCCACCAGTGACTTCGGGGACAGGTCCCAAGAGACCCAGTACTTC; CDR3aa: CATSDFGDRSQETQYF
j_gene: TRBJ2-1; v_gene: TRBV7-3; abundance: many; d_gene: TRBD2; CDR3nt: TGTGCCAGCAGCTCCCCAGGGCTAGCGGGGAACAATGAGCAGTTCTTC; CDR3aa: CASSSPGLAGNNEQFF
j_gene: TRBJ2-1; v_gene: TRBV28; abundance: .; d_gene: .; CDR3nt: TGTGCCTGGAAAAGGGGGAGCGCAGTCGAGCAGTTCTTC; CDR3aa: CAWKRGSAVEQFF
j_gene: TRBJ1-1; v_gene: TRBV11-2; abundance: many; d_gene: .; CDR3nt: TGTGCCAGCAGCTACCAGACCAACACTGAAGCTTTCTTT; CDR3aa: CASSYQTNTEAFF
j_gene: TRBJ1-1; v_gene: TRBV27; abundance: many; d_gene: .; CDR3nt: TGTGCCAGCAGGAGTAATGGGGGGAACACTGAAGCTTTCTTT; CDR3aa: CASRSNGGNTEAFF
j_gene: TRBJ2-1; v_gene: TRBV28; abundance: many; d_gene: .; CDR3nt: TGTGCCAGCAGTTTAGAGGCAATCTCCTACAATGAGCAGTTCTTC; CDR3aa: CASSLEAISYNEQFF
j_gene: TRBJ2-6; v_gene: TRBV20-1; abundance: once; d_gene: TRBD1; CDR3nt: TGCAGTGCTAGAAACTCCGGGACAGGGAGCTCTGGGGCCAACGTCCTGACTTTC; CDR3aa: CSARNSGTGSSGANVLTF
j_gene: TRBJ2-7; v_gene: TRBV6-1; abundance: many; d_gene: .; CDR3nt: TGTGCCAGCAGTGAAGGGGTAGTCTTTACCTACGAGCAGTACTTC; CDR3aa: CASSEGVVFTYEQYF